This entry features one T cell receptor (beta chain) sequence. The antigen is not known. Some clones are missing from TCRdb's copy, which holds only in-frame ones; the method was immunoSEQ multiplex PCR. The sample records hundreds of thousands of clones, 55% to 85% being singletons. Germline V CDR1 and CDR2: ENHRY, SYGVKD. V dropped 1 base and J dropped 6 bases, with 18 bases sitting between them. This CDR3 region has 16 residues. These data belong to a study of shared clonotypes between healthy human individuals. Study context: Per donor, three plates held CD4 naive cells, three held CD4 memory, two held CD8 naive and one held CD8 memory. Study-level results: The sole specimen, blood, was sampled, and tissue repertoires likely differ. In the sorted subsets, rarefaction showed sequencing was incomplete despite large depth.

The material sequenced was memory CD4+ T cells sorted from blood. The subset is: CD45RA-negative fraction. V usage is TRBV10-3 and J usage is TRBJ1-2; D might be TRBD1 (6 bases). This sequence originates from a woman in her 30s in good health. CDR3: CAISEFAPGAGDGYTF. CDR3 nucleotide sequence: TGTGCCATCAGTGAGTTTGCCCCCGGGGCAGGGGATGGCTACACCTTC.